The clone carrying this T cell receptor beta chain has only a few counts. V was pared by 4 bases and J by 1 base, with 14 bases between. Germline CDR1 reads MGHRA; CDR2 reads YSYEKL. The CDR3 is made up of 15 amino acids. The record originates from a study of T cells of healthy individuals. Each CDR3 protein is one row after TCRdb ran MiXCR on the 5' RACE reads. Of fewer than 75,000 distinct CDR3 sequences in the sample, 16% were seen once. The chain links TRBV4-1 to TRBJ2-7; D may be TRBD2 (5 bases). The receptor comes from a human donor in good health. As DNA, the CDR3 is TGCGCCAGCAGCCCTTCGGTAGCGCCTTCCTACGAGCAGTACTTC. As protein: CASSPSVAPSYEQYF.